Included here is one T cell receptor (beta chain) sequence, with context. This clonotype was detected a few times. It lacks a known antigen. Base qualities are not recorded, but no much larger clone differs from it by a single base. Sequencing instrument: Illumina NovaSeq 6000. TCRalpha and TCRbeta cDNA libraries were built by 5'RACE with constant-segment primers, adding sample barcodes and unique molecular identifiers. RNA was extracted from every sample with Trizol reagent. Library amplification was performed in two PCR steps, and a second sample barcode and Illumina TruSeq adapters were introduced in the second step. Libraries were sequenced on an Illumina NovaSeq with 2 x 150 bp paired-end reads. In the source study's methods: Demultiplexing of reads and collapsing into UMI-guided consensus sequences were performed with migec v1.2.7. Using mixcr v2.1.11, UMI consensuses were aligned to TRA and TRB V and J templates and then assembled into clonotypes. A clonotype was counted as expanded or contracted only if both edgeR and NoisET called the change significant, with noise models trained on biological replicates. For edgeR calls, the cutoffs were a false discovery rate-adjusted p below 0.01 and a log2 fold-change threshold of 1. As an exploratory analysis of dynamics, PCA with hierarchical clustering was applied to max-normalized trajectories of the 1000 most abundant clonotypes. Each responding clone was given a CD4 or CD8 phenotype based on the CD4+ and CD8+ repertoires, which had been sequenced separately. In TCRdb, the public reads were trimmed at Q25 with fastp and aligned with MiXCR, with productive beta chains retained. CDR3 protein duplicates are merged, each entry listing the most common genes and DNA. What appears here as the V and J calls and clone size reflects TCRdb's work, not the paper's. The sample table records fewer than 95,000 distinct CDR3 sequences; about an eighth of these occur just once. In total, the top ten clones hold around a quarter of the sample.

The cysteine opens and the phenylalanine closes a CDR3 of 12 amino acids. The read is trimmed to its CDR3 DNA, 36 bases read in frame from base 1. V drops 5 bases and J drops 7 bases, leaving 11 bases in between. The sample originates from a study of T-cell memory formation after mild COVID-19 (dated by TCRdb to about 2021). Context from the whole study: Most TCR sequence clusters were specific to one of the two donors. In a couple of donors, T-cell clones that expanded and contracted after mild COVID-19 were tracked by sequencing TCRalpha and TCRbeta repertoires over time. The cohort was made up of two young adult volunteers, one female and one male, who were previously healthy. Overall results and qualifications from the work: Whether the second-wave clones peaking on day 37 were SARS-CoV-2 specific was not confirmed. Balanced CD4/CD8 phenotypes were observed for clones contracting from day 15 to 85, whereas a bias towards CD4+ was observed for a second wave of clones expanding from day 15 to 37. Only a couple of mild cases were covered in the study, and larger cohorts including severe cases with pre-infection samples were considered necessary. Contracting CD4+ clones were located mainly in the CM and EM memory subsets, whereas CD8+ clones were found to be enriched in EMRA. The detection of some responding clones in pre-infection memory suggests that pre-existing cross-reactive memory T cells joined the SARS-CoV-2 response.

PBMCs were isolated by Ficoll-Paque density gradient centrifugation. This TCR was sampled from an adult woman who had mild COVID-19 (a few samples of this study predate the infection). The sample titles of this study are shuffled in the database, so cell type and time point are left out; the donor was told from shared clones. The chain employs TRBV12-3 or TRBV12-4 and TRBJ1-2, with no reliable assignment of the D segment. Sequencing input: PBMCs or a T cell subset sorted from them (not recorded which). The DNA sequence is given as TGTGCCAGCAGTGCCGATGCGCGTGGCTACACCTTC. Translated, this is CASSADARGYTF.